This TCR beta chain came from a study of cytomegalovirus exposure and HLA in healthy donors. To note about this clone: Its antigen remains unidentified.

The study ran its PCR with 60 Vbeta and 13 Jbeta primers. The data were produced by immunoSEQ multiplex PCR, yet TCRdb's version contains in-frame clones alone and is incomplete. The repertoire holds about 120,000 clones, with 50% to 80% as singletons. The CDR3 sequence is 15 residues long. Trimming stripped 0 bases from V and 5 bases from J, with 14 bases between. CDR1 and CDR2 from the germline V gene are MNHEY and SMNVEV (reference sequence). Overall study findings and caveats: The authors later found most CMV-associated TCR beta chains appeared HLA-restricted. Reports showed the classifier diagnosing cytomegalovirus status with high specificity and sensitivity. CMV antigen specificity was confirmed in vitro for a few CMV-associated chains. Within an earlier analysis, most TCR beta V segments proved productive either about 90% or about 30% of the time.

Specimen: PBMCs. This TCR derives from a woman aged 40 to 50 in good health and CMV-seropositive. The genes are TRBV27 and TRBJ2-7; weak D call: TRBD2 (5 bases). CDR3 nucleotides: TGTGCCAGCAGTTTATCGAAAGGGAGTCAGGACGAGCAGTACTTC. Amino acid sequence: CASSLSKGSQDEQYF.